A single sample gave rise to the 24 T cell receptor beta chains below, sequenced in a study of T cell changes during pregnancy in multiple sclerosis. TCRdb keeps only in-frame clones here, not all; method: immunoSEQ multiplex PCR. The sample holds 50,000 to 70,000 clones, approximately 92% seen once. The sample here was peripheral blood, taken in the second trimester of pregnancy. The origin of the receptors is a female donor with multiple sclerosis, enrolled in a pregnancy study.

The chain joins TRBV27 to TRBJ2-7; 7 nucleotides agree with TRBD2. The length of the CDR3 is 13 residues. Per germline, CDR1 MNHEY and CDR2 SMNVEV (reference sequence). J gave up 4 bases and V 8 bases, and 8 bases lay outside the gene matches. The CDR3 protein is CASGRAGAYEQYF. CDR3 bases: TGTGCCAGCGGTCGCGCGGGAGCTTACGAGCAGTACTTC.

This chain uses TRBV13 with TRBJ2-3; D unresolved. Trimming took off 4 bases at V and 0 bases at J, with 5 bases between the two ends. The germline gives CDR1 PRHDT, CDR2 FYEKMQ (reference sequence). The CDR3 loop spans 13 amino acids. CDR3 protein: CASSSTSTDTQYF. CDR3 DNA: TGTGCCAGCAGCTCCACTAGCACAGATACGCAGTATTTT.

CDR3 loop: CASNPDSEEYTF. DNA of the CDR3: TGTGCCAGCAATCCGGACAGCGAAGAGTACACCTTC. This chain uses TRBV2 with TRBJ1-2; TRBD1 is a possible D gene (6 bases). V lost 7 bases and J lost 11, with 17 bases in between. The CDR3 totals 12 residues. Germline V CDR1 and CDR2: SNHLY, FYNNEI. The variable domain in full, completed from reference TRBV2 and TRBJ1-2, reads EPEVTQTPSHQVTQMGQEVILRCVPISNHLYFYWYRQILGQKVEFLVSFYNNEISEKSEIFDDQFSVERPDGSNFTLKIRSTKLEDSAMYFCASNPDSEEYTFGSGTRLTVV.

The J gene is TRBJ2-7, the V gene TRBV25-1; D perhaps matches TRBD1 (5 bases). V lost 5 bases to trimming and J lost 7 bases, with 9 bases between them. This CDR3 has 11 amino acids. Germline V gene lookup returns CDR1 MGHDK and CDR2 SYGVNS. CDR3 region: CASSPGQEQYF. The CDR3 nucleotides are TGTGCCAGCAGTCCAGGGCAAGAGCAGTACTTC.

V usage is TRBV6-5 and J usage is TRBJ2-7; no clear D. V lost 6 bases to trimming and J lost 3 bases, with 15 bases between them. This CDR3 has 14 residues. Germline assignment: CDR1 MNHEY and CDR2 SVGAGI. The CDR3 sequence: CASRYSRVDYEQYF. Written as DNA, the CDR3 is TGTGCCAGCAGGTATAGTCGGGTCGACTACGAGCAGTACTTC.

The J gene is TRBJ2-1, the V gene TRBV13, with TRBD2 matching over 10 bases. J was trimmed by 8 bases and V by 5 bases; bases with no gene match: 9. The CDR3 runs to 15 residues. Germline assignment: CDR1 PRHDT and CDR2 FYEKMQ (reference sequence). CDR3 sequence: CASSPVAGGPDEQFF. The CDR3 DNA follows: TGTGCCAGCAGCCCCGTAGCGGGAGGCCCCGATGAGCAGTTCTTC. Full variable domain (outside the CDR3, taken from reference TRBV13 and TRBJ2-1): AAGVIQSPRHLIKEKRETATLKCYPIPRHDTVYWYQQGPGQDPQFLISFYEKMQSDKGSIPDRFSAQQFSDYHSELNMSSLELGDSALYFCASSPVAGGPDEQFFGPGTRLTVL.

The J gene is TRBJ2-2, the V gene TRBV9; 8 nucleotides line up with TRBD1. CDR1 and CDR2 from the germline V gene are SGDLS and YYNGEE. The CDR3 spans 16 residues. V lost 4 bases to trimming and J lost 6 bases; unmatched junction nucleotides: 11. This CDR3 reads CASSITGTGSAGELFF. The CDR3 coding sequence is TGTGCCAGCAGCATAACCGGGACAGGAAGCGCCGGGGAGCTGTTTTTT. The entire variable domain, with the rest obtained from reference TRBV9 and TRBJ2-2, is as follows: DSGVTQTPKHLITATGQRVTLRCSPRSGDLSVYWYQQSLDQGLQFLIQYYNGEERAKGNILERFSAQQFPDLHSELNLSSLELGDSALYFCASSITGTGSAGELFFGEGSRLTVL.

The CDR3 reads CASSLGQGVVGTEAFF. CDR3 DNA: TGCGCCAGCAGCCTCGGACAGGGAGTTGTTGGCACTGAAGCTTTCTTT. The rearrangement links TRBV5-1 to TRBJ1-1; 8 bases match TRBD1. This CDR3 region has 16 residues. Germline V gene data show CDR1 as SGHRS and CDR2 as YFSETQ. Unmatched junction bases numbered 12, after V lost 4 bases and J lost 4 bases.

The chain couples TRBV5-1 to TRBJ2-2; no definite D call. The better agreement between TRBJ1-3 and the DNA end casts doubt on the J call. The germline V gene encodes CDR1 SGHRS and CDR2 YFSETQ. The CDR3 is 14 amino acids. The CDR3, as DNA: TGCGCCAGCAGCTTCAATGATGGAGGAAACACCATATATTTT. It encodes CASSFNDGGNTIYF.

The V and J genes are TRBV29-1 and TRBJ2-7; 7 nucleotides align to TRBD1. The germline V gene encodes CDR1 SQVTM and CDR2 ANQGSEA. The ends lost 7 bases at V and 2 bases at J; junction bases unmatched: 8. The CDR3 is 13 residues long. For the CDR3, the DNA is TGCAGCGCCACCGGGACAGCGCCCTACGAGCAGTACTTC. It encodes CSATGTAPYEQYF.

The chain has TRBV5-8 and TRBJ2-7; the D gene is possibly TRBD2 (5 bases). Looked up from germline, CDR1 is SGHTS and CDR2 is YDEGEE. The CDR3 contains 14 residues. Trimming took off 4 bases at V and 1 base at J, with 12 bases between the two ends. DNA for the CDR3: TGTGCCAGCAGCCCGGACGGACTGTCCTACGAGCAGTACTTC. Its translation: CASSPDGLSYEQYF.

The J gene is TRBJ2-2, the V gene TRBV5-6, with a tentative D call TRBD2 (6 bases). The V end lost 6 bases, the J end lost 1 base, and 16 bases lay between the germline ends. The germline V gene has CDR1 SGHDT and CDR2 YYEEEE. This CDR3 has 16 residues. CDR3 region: CASKLIRDLNTGELFF. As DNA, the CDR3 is TGTGCCAGCAAACTCATCCGGGACTTGAACACCGGGGAGCTGTTTTTT. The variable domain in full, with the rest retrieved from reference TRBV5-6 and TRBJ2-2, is DAGVTQSPTHLIKTRGQQVTLRCSPKSGHDTVSWYQQALGQGPQFIFQYYEEEERQRGNFPDRFSGHQFPNYSSELNVNALLLGDSALYLCASKLIRDLNTGELFFGEGSRLTVL.

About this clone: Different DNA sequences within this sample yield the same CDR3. CDR3 amino acids: CASSGLAGGTDTQYF. DNA for the CDR3: TGTGCCAGCAGTGGCCTAGCGGGAGGCACAGATACGCAGTATTTT. The chain links TRBV6-4 to TRBJ2-3, with TRBD2 identical over 10 bases. V lost 4 bases and J lost 1; bases outside the gene matches: 2. CDR1 is MRHNA, CDR2 SNTAGT, per germline. This CDR3 is 15 amino acids long.

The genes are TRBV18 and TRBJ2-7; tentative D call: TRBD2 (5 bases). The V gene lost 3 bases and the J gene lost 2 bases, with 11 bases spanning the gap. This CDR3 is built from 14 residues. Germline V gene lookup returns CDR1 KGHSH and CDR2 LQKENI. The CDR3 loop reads CASSPVSGAYEQYF. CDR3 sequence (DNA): TGTGCCAGCTCACCTGTGAGCGGAGCCTACGAGCAGTACTTC.

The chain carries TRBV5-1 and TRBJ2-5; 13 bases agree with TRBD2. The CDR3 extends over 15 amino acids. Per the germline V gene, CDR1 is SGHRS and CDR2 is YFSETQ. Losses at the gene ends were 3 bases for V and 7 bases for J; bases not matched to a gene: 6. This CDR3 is CASSSGLAGVVTQYF. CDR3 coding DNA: TGCGCCAGCAGCTCCGGACTAGCGGGAGTTGTGACCCAGTACTTC.

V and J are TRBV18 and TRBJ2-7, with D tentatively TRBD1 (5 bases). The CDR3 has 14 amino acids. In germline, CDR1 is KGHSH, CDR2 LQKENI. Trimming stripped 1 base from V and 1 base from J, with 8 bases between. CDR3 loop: CASSPLSGSYEQYF. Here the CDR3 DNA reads TGTGCCAGCTCACCACTTTCAGGGTCCTACGAGCAGTACTTC.

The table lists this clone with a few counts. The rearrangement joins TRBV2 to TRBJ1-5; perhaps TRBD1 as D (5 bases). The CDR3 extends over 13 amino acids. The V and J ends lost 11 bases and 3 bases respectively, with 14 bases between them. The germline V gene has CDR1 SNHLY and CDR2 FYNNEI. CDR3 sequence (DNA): TGTGCCGGTAAAAGGGGCTACAATCAGCCCCAGCATTTT. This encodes CAGKRGYNQPQHF.

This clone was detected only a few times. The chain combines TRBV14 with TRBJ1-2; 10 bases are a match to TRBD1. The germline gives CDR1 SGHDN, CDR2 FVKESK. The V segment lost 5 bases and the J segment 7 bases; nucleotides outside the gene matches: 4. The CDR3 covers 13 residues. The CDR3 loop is CASSSGTGVGYTF. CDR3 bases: TGTGCCAGCAGCTCTGGGACAGGGGTTGGCTACACCTTC.

The CDR3 bases are TGCGCCAGCAGTGAGGGAGGAACGGGCGGTGGCTACACCTTC. Protein product: CASSEGGTGGGYTF. This chain links TRBV10-1 with TRBJ1-2; D is ambiguous. The germline V gene has CDR1 WNHNN and CDR2 SYGVQD (reference sequence). The V end lost 2 bases, the J end lost 7 bases, and 14 bases lay between the germline ends. There are 14 residues in the CDR3.

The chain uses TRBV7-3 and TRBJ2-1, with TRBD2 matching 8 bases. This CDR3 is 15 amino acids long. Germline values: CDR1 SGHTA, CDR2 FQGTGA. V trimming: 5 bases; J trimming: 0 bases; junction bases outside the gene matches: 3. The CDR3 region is CASSDGTSSYNEQFF. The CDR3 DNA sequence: TGTGCCAGCAGCGACGGGACTAGCTCCTACAATGAGCAGTTCTTC.

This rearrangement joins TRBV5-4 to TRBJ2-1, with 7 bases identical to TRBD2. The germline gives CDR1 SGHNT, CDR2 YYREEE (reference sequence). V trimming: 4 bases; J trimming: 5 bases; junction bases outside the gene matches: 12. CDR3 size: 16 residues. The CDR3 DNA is TGTGCCAGCAGCCCGCGACTAGCCCTGGGACACAATGAGCAGTTCTTC. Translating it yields CASSPRLALGHNEQFF.

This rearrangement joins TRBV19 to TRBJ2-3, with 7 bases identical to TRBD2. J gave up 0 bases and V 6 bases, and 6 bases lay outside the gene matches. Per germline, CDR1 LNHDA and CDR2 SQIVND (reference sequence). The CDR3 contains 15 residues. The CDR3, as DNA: TGTGCCAGTAGCCGCGGGAGTCCCAGCACAGATACGCAGTATTTT. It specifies CASSRGSPSTDTQYF.

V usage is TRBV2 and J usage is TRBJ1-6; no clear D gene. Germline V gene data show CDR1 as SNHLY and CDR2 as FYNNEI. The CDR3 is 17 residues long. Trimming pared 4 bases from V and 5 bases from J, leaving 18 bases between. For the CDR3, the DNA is TGTGCCAGCAGTGGGAGGAACCCACATAATAATAATTCACCCCTCCACTTT. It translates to CASSGRNPHNNNSPLHF.

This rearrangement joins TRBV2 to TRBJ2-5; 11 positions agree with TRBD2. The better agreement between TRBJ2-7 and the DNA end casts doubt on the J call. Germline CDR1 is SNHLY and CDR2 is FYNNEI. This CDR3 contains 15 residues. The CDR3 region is CASSEVAGGSYEQYF. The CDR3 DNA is TGTGCCAGCAGTGAGGTAGCGGGAGGGTCCTACGAGCAGTACTTC.